The present TCR beta chain was sequenced within a study of somatic mutations in cytotoxic T cells in rheumatoid arthritis. Whole-study context: Peripheral blood samples of roughly 30 ml EDTA were taken from patients directly after diagnosis and before treatment. Purity of nearly 100% was reached when some V beta antibody-stained T-cell populations were flow-sorted, including V beta1+ cells sequenced for TCRB. Overall study results and limits: Between rheumatoid arthritis patients and age-matched healthy controls, CD8+ T-cell clonality showed no significant difference. Over 20% of CD8+ cells belonged to the largest CD8+ clone in about an eighth of the 65 patients.

Generated by immunoSEQ multiplex PCR, the TCRdb table keeps only in-frame clones and is missing some. The table records approximately 9,400 clones, around 84% of them present only once. In regard to this clone: Its antigen is currently unknown.

This sequence originates from an adult with rheumatoid arthritis. The specimen was CD8+ T cells sorted from blood.

Written as DNA, the CDR3 is TGTGCCAGCAGTGAGGGGGGCACAGATACGCAGTATTTT. Protein product: CASSEGGTDTQYF. The chain combines TRBV6-4 with TRBJ2-3, with D perhaps being TRBD1 or TRBD2 (5 bases each). The ends were cut back, 3 bases at V and 1 base at J, with 5 bases in the middle. This CDR3 contains 13 residues. Germline CDR1 is MRHNA and CDR2 is SNTAGT.